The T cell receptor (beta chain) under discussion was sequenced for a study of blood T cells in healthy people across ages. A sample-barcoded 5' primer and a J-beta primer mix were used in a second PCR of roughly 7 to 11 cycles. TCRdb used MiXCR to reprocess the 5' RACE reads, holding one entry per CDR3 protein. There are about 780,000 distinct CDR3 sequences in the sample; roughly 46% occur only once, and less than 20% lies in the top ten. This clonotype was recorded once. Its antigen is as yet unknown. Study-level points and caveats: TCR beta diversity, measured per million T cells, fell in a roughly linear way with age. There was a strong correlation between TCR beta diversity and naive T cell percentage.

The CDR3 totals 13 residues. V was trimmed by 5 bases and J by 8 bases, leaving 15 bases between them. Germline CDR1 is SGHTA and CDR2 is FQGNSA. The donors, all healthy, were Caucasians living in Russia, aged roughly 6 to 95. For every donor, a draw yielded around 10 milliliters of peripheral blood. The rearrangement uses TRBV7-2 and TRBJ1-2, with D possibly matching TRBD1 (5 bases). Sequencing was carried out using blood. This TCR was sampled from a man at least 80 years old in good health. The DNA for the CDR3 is TGTGCCAGCAGCGACGCCCAGGGTTGGGGCTACACCTTC. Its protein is CASSDAQGWGYTF.